Sequencing of this T cell receptor (beta chain) was carried out in a study of T cell responses to AZD1222 COVID-19 vaccine. General observations from the study: Nearly half of spike-specific TCRs reportedly target variant regions that are unmutated in the B.1.351 and B.1.1.7 variants.

The table came from immunoSEQ multiplex PCR; TCRdb's copy has only in-frame clones and leaves some out. In the table there are roughly 130,000 clones, approximately 85% of which are singletons. Germline V lookup: CDR1 MDHEN, CDR2 SYDVKM. The germline V and J ends were trimmed by 8 bases and 8 bases, with 18 bases remaining between them. The CDR3 totals 14 residues. On this clone itself: Its specificity is not known.

This receptor was identified in an adult in good health. The rearrangement joins TRBV28 to TRBJ1-4; weak D call: TRBD1 (5 bases). The specimen was peripheral blood, collected on day 0 of AZD1222 vaccination. The CDR3 bases are TGTGCCAGCTCCCCAATGGGGGGATACGAAAAACTGTTTTTT. Its protein product is CASSPMGGYEKLFF.